These 10 T cell receptor beta chains were all obtained from the same sample, sequenced in a study of T cell clonotyping in hematopoietic cell transplantation. Method: immunoSEQ multiplex PCR; TCRdb's copy keeps in-frame clones and lacks some. The sample gives some 5,000 clones, around 80% of which show up once; less than 15% is in the top ten. Time point in this sample: recipient sample about 28 days before transplant, after cytoreduction. This specimen consisted of peripheral blood mononuclear cells, obtained before stem cell transplant. The source is a woman in her 50s with acute myeloid leukemia. Some clones in this sample may be carry-over from other donors' samples.

Notes on this clone: The junction departs from the called germline gene at one end, perhaps through a read error. The rearrangement links TRBV6-4 to TRBJ1-6; D is perhaps TRBD1 (5 bases). This CDR3 contains 11 residues. The germline V gene encodes CDR1 MRHNA and CDR2 SNTAGT. CDR3 sequence (DNA): TGTGCCAGCACCGCCGGGCCTCGAAGGGGCTTT. It is translated as CASTAGPRRGF.

This chain uses TRBV28 with TRBJ2-3, with 8 bases that match TRBD2. The length of the CDR3 is 17 residues. V lost 4 bases and J lost 4; bases outside the gene matches: 13. Per germline, CDR1 MDHEN and CDR2 SYDVKM. The CDR3 protein is CASSSPRTSRIPDTQYF. The CDR3 DNA reads as TGTGCCAGCAGTTCGCCGCGGACTAGCAGGATCCCAGATACGCAGTATTTT. The entire variable domain, with the rest obtained from reference TRBV28 and TRBJ2-3, is as follows: DVKVTQSSRYLVKRTGEKVFLECVQDMDHENMFWYRQDPGLGLRLIYFSYDVKMKEKGDIPEGYSVSREKKERFSLILESASTNQTSMYLCASSSPRTSRIPDTQYFGPGTRLTVL.

V is TRBV4-2 and J is TRBJ1-2; weak D call: TRBD1 (5 bases). Germline V gene sequence: CDR1 LGHNA, CDR2 YNFKEQ. The length of the CDR3 is 17 residues. With 0 bases removed from V and 0 bases from J, the gap between germline ends came to 14 bases. In DNA form, the CDR3 reads TGTGCCAGCAGCCAAGAGGGCCCGGGGACGGCTAACTATGGCTACACCTTC. It yields the protein CASSQEGPGTANYGYTF.

This chain joins TRBV13 and TRBJ1-2, with 7 positions matching TRBD1. CDR3 length: 15 amino acids. Trimming at V came to 4 bases and at J to 4 bases, leaving 9 bases not matched to a gene. Germline lookup yields CDR1 PRHDT and CDR2 FYEKMQ (reference sequence). The CDR3 loop reads CASSSSPGQLYGYTF. The CDR3 nucleotides read TGTGCCAGCAGCTCTAGCCCGGGACAGCTCTATGGCTACACCTTC.

The V gene is TRBV19, the J gene TRBJ1-3; D gene unclear. CDR3 size: 14 residues. The ends were cut back, 3 bases at V and 2 bases at J, with 8 bases in the middle. Germline loops: CDR1 LNHDA, CDR2 SQIVND (reference sequence). CDR3 region: CASSIGRTGNTIYF. Here the CDR3 DNA reads TGTGCCAGTAGTATTGGGAGGACTGGAAACACCATATATTTT.

This chain connects TRBV30 to TRBJ1-1; no clear D. The CDR3 is made up of 14 amino acids. Trimming left V 5 bases short and J 7 bases short, with 20 bases between. Germline CDR1 is GTSNPN and CDR2 is SVGIG (reference sequence). The CDR3 reads CAWGRRVNNVEAFF. CDR3 nucleotide sequence: TGTGCCTGGGGCAGACGGGTGAACAATGTTGAAGCTTTCTTT.

The genes are TRBV6-1 and TRBJ2-5; D is uncertain. Trimming took 2 bases from V and 4 from J, leaving 17 bases between them. The length of the CDR3 is 16 residues. CDR1 and CDR2 (germline): MNHNS, SASEGT. CDR3 protein: CASSESPGRAGETQYF. The CDR3 nucleotides read TGTGCCAGCAGTGAATCCCCGGGCCGCGCTGGAGAGACCCAGTACTTC.

The J gene is TRBJ1-5, the V gene TRBV10-3; 7 bases fit TRBD1. V lost 4 bases and J lost 7; bases outside the gene matches: 7. The CDR3 is made up of 14 amino acids. Germline loops: CDR1 ENHRY, CDR2 SYGVKD. The chain's CDR3 is CAISGQGGGQPQHF. The DNA of the CDR3 is TGTGCCATCAGTGGACAGGGCGGGGGGCAGCCCCAGCATTTT.

By share, this clone counts as medium-sized. The chain is built from TRBV10-3 and TRBJ1-1, with a tentative D call TRBD1 (5 bases). This CDR3 is built from 14 residues. Trimming took off 2 bases at V and 3 bases at J, with 10 bases between the two ends. The germline V gene encodes CDR1 ENHRY and CDR2 SYGVKD. This CDR3 is CAISEPGPDTEAFF. For the CDR3, the DNA is TGTGCCATCAGTGAGCCAGGGCCAGACACTGAAGCTTTCTTT.

Here the CDR3 DNA reads TGTGCCATCAGCGACGTGGGCAAGACCTACGAGCAGTACTTC. Protein sequence: CAISDVGKTYEQYF. The chain employs TRBV10-3 and TRBJ2-7; D remains ambiguous. The V gene's germline CDR1 is ENHRY and CDR2 SYGVKD. The CDR3 is 14 residues long. V was pared by 6 bases and J by 2 bases, with 14 bases between.